This T cell receptor (beta chain) was recorded in a study of blood T cell repertoires in COVID-19. Study-level background: Samples representing acute and convalescent COVID-19 were sourced from the United States, Italy and Spain. PBMCs, B-cell-depleted T cells, or T cells provided the cDNA or gDNA that made up the material.

The CDR3 runs 13 residues. CDR1 SQVTM and CDR2 ANQGSEA come from the germline V gene. The V and J ends lost 5 bases and 2 bases, in that order; junction bases with no gene match: 4. Authors' processing steps: Scientists estimated how many nucleated cells there were by amplifying reference gene primers. TCRdb keeps only in-frame clones here, not all; method: immunoSEQ multiplex PCR. V and J calls and clone size come straight from that table; D and trimming were deduced from the DNA. This table has about 69,000 clones, 90% appearing once. The rearrangement links TRBV29-1 to TRBJ1-2, with 8 bases matching TRBD1. The clonotype comes from a woman aged 18-35 years with acute or convalescent COVID-19. The specimen sequenced was peripheral blood. The CDR3 nucleotides are TGCAGCGTTCTCCAGGGGGCCAACTATGGCTACACCTTC. Its translation: CSVLQGANYGYTF. The full variable domain, its missing parts supplied by reference TRBV29-1 and TRBJ1-2, is SAVISQKPSRDICQRGTSLTIQCQVDSQVTMMFWYRQQPGQSLTLIATANQGSEATYESGFVIDKFPISRPNLTFSTLTVSNMSPEDSSIYLCSVLQGANYGYTFGSGTRLTVV.